This T cell receptor beta chain derives from a study of Graves' ophthalmopathy and Graves' hyperthyroidism. The PBMCs originated from around 11 ml of fresh peripheral blood. This clonotype was detected a few times. What it recognizes is unknown. The ends were cut back, 0 bases at V and 3 bases at J, with 6 bases in the middle. This CDR3 contains 13 residues. Germline assignment: CDR1 SGHTS and CDR2 YDEGEE. As the template, RNA transcripts were used to amplify TCR beta CDR3 regions. The authors performed first-round RT-PCR with HTBI primers and then a second-round multiplex PCR. TCRdb reanalysed the multiplex PCR reads using MiXCR and keeps one entry per CDR3 protein. The sample lists 200,000 to 250,000 distinct CDR3 sequences; around 50% were seen once. Notes on the study in general: In blood appeared most of the expanded thyroid clonotypes whose frequency exceeded 0.001. A 13-signature model separated ophthalmopathy from stable hyperthyroidism, roughly 86% sensitivity, around 79% specificity.

The clonotype was recovered from an adult man with Graves' ophthalmopathy. Input material: peripheral blood. The V call is TRBV5-8, the J call TRBJ1-2, with D uncertain. In DNA, the CDR3 is TGTGCCAGCAGCTTGGAGGCCTACTATGGCTACACCTTC. Amino acids: CASSLEAYYGYTF.